Shown below are 19 T cell receptor beta chains from a single sample sequenced in a study of T cell changes during pregnancy in multiple sclerosis. This table comes from immunoSEQ multiplex PCR, and its TCRdb copy is limited to in-frame clones, with some not included. This table has around 37,000 clones, about 88% appearing once. The source material was CD8+ T cells from peripheral blood mononuclear cells, sampled in the third trimester of pregnancy. The receptors were sampled from a female donor with multiple sclerosis, enrolled in a pregnancy study.

This chain connects TRBV4-1 to TRBJ1-5; 8 bases map to TRBD1. J lost 7 bases, V lost 0 bases, and 8 bases had no gene match. CDR3 size: 16 residues. Germline V gene lookup returns CDR1 MGHRA and CDR2 YSYEKL. CDR3 in DNA: TGCGCCAGCAGCCAAGAGTCACAGGGGGGTGGACAGCCCCAGCATTTT. Translating it yields CASSQESQGGGQPQHF.

J is TRBJ2-3 and V is TRBV19; unclear D gene. V dropped 4 bases and J dropped 3 bases, with 14 bases sitting between them. The CDR3 contains 15 residues. In germline, CDR1 is LNHDA, CDR2 SQIVND (reference sequence). CDR3 sequence: CASSTTEPRTDTQYF. The CDR3 coding sequence is TGTGCCAGTAGTACCACGGAGCCGAGGACAGATACGCAGTATTTT.

The chain recombines TRBV15 with TRBJ2-6, with D tentatively TRBD1 (6 bases). This CDR3 comprises 16 residues. The V end lost 4 bases, the J end lost 2 bases, and 12 bases lay between the germline ends. Germline V gene sequence: CDR1 LNHNV, CDR2 YYDKDF (reference sequence). The CDR3 loop is CATSTNRVTGANVLTF. Written as DNA, the CDR3 is TGTGCCACCAGCACCAACAGGGTTACTGGGGCCAACGTCCTGACTTTC. Complete variable domain (other parts from reference TRBV15 and TRBJ2-6): DAMVIQNPRYQVTQFGKPVTLSCSQTLNHNVMYWYQQKSSQAPKLLFHYYDKDFNNEADTPDNFQSRRPNTSFCFLDIRSPGLGDTAMYLCATSTNRVTGANVLTFGAGSRLTVL.

The chain is built from TRBV6-6 and TRBJ1-2; 7 bases agree with TRBD1. This CDR3 is 13 amino acids long. Germline V gene sequence: CDR1 MNHNY, CDR2 SVGAGI (reference sequence). The ends lost 6 bases at V and 3 bases at J; junction bases unmatched: 4. CDR3 nucleotide sequence: TGTGCCAGCAGGGGACAGCAGCACTATGGCTACACCTTC. Encoded protein: CASRGQQHYGYTF.

This chain joins TRBV27 and TRBJ1-1; tentative D call: TRBD1 (6 bases). Between the trimmed V and J ends, which lost 8 bases and 5 bases, there was a span of 15 bases. CDR3 length: 13 residues. Germline-derived CDR1 and CDR2 are MNHEY and SMNVEV (reference sequence). The CDR3: CASAITRGTEAFF. DNA for the CDR3: TGTGCCAGCGCTATTACGAGGGGGACTGAAGCTTTCTTT.

V and J are TRBV19 and TRBJ2-1, with 10 bases identical to TRBD1. Germline-derived CDR1 and CDR2 are LNHDA and SQIVND (reference sequence). This CDR3 contains 15 residues. Trimming at V came to 3 bases and at J to 5 bases, leaving 4 bases not matched to a gene. The CDR3 DNA reads TGTGCCAGTAGTATCCGGGACAGGGGCGACAATGAGCAGTTCTTC. It specifies CASSIRDRGDNEQFF.

The chain has TRBV25-1 and TRBJ1-4; 9 nucleotides line up with TRBD1. Germline V CDR1 and CDR2: MGHDK, SYGVNS. This CDR3 has 13 residues. The CDR3 coding sequence is TGTGTCCTGGGGGGGACAGGGAGGGAAAAACTGTTTTTT. Protein: CVLGGTGREKLFF.

The genes are TRBV11-2 and TRBJ1-1; the match to TRBD1 covers 9 bases. With V trimmed by 6 bases and J by 9 bases, 11 bases remained unmatched. The CDR3 has 14 amino acids. The V gene's germline CDR1 is SGHAT and CDR2 FQNNGV. CDR3 region: CASREPGTGSKAFF. The CDR3 bases are TGTGCCAGCAGGGAGCCCGGGACAGGGTCTAAAGCTTTCTTT.

V usage is TRBV6-1 and J usage is TRBJ1-5, with D unresolved. CDR3 length equals 13 residues. Germline CDR1 is MNHNS and CDR2 is SASEGT. Trimming took off 1 base at V and 5 bases at J, with 6 bases between the two ends. The CDR3 protein is CASSEGSYQPQHF. CDR3 sequence (DNA): TGTGCCAGCAGTGAAGGGAGTTATCAGCCCCAGCATTTT.

The chain recombines TRBV5-6 with TRBJ2-1; D is perhaps TRBD1 (6 bases). This CDR3 has 13 residues. The germline CDR1 and CDR2 sequences are SGHDT and YYEEEE. V dropped 2 bases and J dropped 9 bases, with 12 bases sitting between them. CDR3 sequence (DNA): TGTGCCAGCAGCTTAGGACAGACGGTTGAGCAGTTCTTC. Translation: CASSLGQTVEQFF. Filled out from reference TRBV5-6 and TRBJ2-1, the complete variable domain reads DAGVTQSPTHLIKTRGQQVTLRCSPKSGHDTVSWYQQALGQGPQFIFQYYEEEERQRGNFPDRFSGHQFPNYSSELNVNALLLGDSALYLCASSLGQTVEQFFGPGTRLTVL.

This clone has only a few counts. Compared with germline, one end of the junction differs, possibly owing to a read error. The chain employs TRBV4-1 and TRBJ1-1; no reliable D call. The length of the CDR3 is 11 residues. Germline CDR1 reads MGHRA; CDR2 reads YSYEKL. The CDR3 DNA is TGCGCCAGCAGTGGAGGGTTTGGAGTCCAATTT. This gives the protein CASSGGFGVQF.

J is TRBJ2-7 and V is TRBV5-6; the match to TRBD1 covers 7 bases. The V segment lost 5 bases and the J segment 9 bases; nucleotides outside the gene matches: 14. The CDR3 has 14 residues. Per the germline V gene, CDR1 is SGHDT and CDR2 is YYEEEE. CDR3 residues: CASRLWTGPPGQYF. The CDR3 DNA is TGTGCCAGCAGGCTCTGGACAGGACCCCCCGGGCAGTACTTC.

The gene calls are TRBV9 and TRBJ2-1; 11 bases fit TRBD2. Germline V gene data show CDR1 as SGDLS and CDR2 as YYNGEE. The CDR3 loop spans 14 amino acids. V shed 0 bases, J shed 14 bases, and the junction held 7 bases outside the gene matches. CDR3 sequence: CASSVEGLADQEFF. In DNA, the CDR3 is TGTGCCAGCAGCGTAGAGGGACTAGCGGACCAGGAGTTCTTC.

CDR3 nucleotide sequence: TGTGCCAGCTCACCAGCACAAACTAACTATGGCTACACCTTC. Protein: CASSPAQTNYGYTF. This chain uses TRBV18 with TRBJ1-2; the D is unclear. V lost 2 bases to trimming and J lost 0 bases, with 7 bases between them. Germline CDR1 is KGHSH and CDR2 is LQKENI. This CDR3 comprises 14 residues.

The rearrangement uses TRBV4-1 and TRBJ2-3; the match to TRBD1 covers 9 bases. Germline values: CDR1 MGHRA, CDR2 YSYEKL. V was pared by 2 bases and J by 0 bases, with 9 bases of the junction left unmatched. The CDR3 spans 18 residues. CDR3 sequence (DNA): TGCGCCAGCAGCCAAACCCTCTGGACAGGGGCTAGCACAGATACGCAGTATTTT. Protein sequence: CASSQTLWTGASTDTQYF.

The J gene is TRBJ2-1, the V gene TRBV2; a weak D match, TRBD1 (6 bases). The CDR3 length is 15 residues. Looked up from germline, CDR1 is SNHLY and CDR2 is FYNNEI. Between the trimmed V and J ends, which lost 11 bases and 3 bases, there was a span of 20 bases. The CDR3 spells CAGPSGTIIYNEQFF. The CDR3 coding sequence is TGTGCCGGGCCCTCAGGGACAATCATCTACAATGAGCAGTTCTTC.

This clone was detected once. V gene TRBV27 combines with J gene TRBJ2-7; tentative D call: TRBD2 (5 bases). The germline V and J ends were trimmed by 5 bases and 7 bases, with 12 bases remaining between them. Germline V CDR1 and CDR2: MNHEY, SMNVEV (reference sequence). The CDR3 covers 12 residues. The CDR3: CASSHSGEEQYF. The CDR3 nucleotides read TGTGCCAGCAGTCACTCTGGGGAGGAGCAGTACTTC.

V usage is TRBV28 and J usage is TRBJ2-1; D not certain. Germline values: CDR1 MDHEN, CDR2 SYDVKM. V lost 2 bases to trimming and J lost 8 bases, with 16 bases between them. The CDR3 sequence is 15 residues long. CDR3 amino acids: CASSLETALRDEQFF. As DNA, the CDR3 is TGTGCCAGCAGTTTAGAGACCGCCCTCCGGGATGAGCAGTTCTTC.

CDR3 sequence: CASSSPHRTGEGSQYF. DNA for the CDR3: TGTGCCAGCAGCTCTCCTCATCGGACAGGCGAAGGCTCCCAGTACTTC. The V call is TRBV5-4, the J call TRBJ2-5; 7 nucleotides match TRBD1. The V segment lost 3 bases and the J segment 9 bases; nucleotides outside the gene matches: 17. Germline V gives CDR1 SGHNT, CDR2 YYREEE (reference sequence). This CDR3 contains 16 residues.